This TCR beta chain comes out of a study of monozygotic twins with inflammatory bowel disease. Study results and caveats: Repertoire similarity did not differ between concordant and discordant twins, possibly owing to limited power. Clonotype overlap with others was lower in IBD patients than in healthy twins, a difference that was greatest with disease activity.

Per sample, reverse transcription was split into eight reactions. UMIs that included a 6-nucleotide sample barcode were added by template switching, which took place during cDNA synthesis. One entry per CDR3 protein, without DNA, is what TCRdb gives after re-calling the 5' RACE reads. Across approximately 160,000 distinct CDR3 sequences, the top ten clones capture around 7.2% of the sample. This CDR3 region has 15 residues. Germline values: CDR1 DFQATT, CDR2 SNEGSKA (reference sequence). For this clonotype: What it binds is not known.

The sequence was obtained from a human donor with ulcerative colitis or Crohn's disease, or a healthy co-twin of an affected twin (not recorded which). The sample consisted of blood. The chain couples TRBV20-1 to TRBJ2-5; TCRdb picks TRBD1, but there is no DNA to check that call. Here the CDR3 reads CSVERSAGTQETQYF.